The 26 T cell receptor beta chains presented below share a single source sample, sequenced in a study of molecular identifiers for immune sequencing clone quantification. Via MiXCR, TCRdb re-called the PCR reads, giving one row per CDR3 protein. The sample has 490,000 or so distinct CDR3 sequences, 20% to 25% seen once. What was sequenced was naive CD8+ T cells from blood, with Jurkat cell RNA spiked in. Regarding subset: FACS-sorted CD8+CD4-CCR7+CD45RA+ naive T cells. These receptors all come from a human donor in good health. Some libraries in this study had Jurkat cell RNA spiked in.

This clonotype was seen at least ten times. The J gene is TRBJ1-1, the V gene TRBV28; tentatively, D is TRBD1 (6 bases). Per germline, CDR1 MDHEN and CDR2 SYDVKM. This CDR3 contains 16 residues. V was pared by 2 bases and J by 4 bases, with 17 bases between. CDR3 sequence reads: CASSLHPGAIGTEAFF. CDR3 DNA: TGTGCCAGCAGTTTACATCCGGGGGCGATCGGCACTGAAGCTTTCTTT.

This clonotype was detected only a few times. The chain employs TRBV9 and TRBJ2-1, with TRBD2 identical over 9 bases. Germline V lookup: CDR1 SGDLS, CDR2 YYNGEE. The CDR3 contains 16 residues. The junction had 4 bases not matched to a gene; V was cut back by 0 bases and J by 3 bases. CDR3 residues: CASSVDPSGDYNEQFF. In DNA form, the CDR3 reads TGTGCCAGCAGCGTAGACCCTAGCGGGGACTACAATGAGCAGTTCTTC.

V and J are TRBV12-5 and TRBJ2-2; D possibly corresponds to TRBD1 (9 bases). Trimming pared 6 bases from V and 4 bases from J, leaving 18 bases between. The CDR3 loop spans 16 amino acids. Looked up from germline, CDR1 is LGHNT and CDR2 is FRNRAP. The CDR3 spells CASGPGGTGPTGELFF. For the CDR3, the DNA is TGTGCTAGTGGCCCGGGGGGGACAGGGCCCACCGGGGAGCTGTTTTTT.

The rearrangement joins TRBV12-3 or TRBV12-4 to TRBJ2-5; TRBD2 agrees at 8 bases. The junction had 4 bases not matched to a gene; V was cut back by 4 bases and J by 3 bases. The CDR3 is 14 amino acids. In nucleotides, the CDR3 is TGTGCCAGCAGTTCGCGGGGGGACAAAGAGACCCAGTACTTC. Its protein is CASSSRGDKETQYF.

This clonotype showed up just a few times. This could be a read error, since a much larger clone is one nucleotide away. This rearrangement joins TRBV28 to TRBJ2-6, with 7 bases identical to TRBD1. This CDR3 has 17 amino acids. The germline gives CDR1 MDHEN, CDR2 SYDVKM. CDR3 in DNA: TGTGCCAGCAGCTCCGGGACAGATCCTTCTGTGGCCAACGTCCTGACTTTC. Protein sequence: CASSSGTDPSVANVLTF.

DNA of the CDR3: TGTGCCTGGGCCGGGACAGGGACCTACGAGCAGTACTTC. This gives the protein CAWAGTGTYEQYF. This rearrangement joins TRBV30 to TRBJ2-7; 9 bases line up with TRBD1. Unmatched junction bases numbered 4, after V lost 5 bases and J lost 2 bases. The CDR3 has 13 amino acids. CDR1 and CDR2 (germline): GTSNPN, SVGIG (reference sequence).

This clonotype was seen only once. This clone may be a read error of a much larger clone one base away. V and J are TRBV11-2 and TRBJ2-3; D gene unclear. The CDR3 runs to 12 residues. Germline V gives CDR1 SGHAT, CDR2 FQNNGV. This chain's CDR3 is CASSPVTDMQYF. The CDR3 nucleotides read TGTGCCAGCAGCCCCGTCACAGATATGCAGTATTTT.

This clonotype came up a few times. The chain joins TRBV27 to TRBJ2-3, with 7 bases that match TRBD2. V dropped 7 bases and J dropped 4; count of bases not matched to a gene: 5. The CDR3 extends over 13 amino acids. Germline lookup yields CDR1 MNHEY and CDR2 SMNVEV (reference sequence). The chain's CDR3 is CASTTLAADTQYF. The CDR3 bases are TGTGCCAGCACCACTCTAGCGGCAGATACGCAGTATTTT.

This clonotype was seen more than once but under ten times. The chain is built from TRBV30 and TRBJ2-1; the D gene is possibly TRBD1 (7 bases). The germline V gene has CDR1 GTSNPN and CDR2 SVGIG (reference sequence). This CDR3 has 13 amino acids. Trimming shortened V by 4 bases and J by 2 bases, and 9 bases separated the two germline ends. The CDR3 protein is CAWTGGPYNEQFF. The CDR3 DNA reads TGTGCCTGGACAGGGGGGCCCTACAATGAGCAGTTCTTC. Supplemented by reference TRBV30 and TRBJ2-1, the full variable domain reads SQTIHQWPATLVQPVGSPLSLECTVEGTSNPNLYWYRQAAGRGLQLLFYSVGIGQISSEVPQNLSASRPQDRQFILSSKKLLLSDSGFYLCAWTGGPYNEQFFGPGTRLTVL.

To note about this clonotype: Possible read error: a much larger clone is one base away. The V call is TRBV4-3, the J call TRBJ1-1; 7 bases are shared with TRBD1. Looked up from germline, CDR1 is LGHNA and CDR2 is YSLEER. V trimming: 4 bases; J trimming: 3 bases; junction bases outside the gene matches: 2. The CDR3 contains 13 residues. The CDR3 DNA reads TGCGCCAGCAGCCGACAGGGCCACACTGAAGCTTTCTTT. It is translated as CASSRQGHTEAFF.

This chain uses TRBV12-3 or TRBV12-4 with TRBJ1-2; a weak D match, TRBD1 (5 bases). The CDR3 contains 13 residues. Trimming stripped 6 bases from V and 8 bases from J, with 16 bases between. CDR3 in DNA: TGTGCCAGCAGCCTAACGACAGTAGGCGGCTACACCTTC. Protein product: CASSLTTVGGYTF.

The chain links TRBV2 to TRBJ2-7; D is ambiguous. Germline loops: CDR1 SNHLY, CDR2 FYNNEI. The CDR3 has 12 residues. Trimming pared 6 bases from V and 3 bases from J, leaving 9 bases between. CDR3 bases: TGTGCCAGCAGGATGTTGGGCTACGAGCAGTACTTC. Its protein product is CASRMLGYEQYF.

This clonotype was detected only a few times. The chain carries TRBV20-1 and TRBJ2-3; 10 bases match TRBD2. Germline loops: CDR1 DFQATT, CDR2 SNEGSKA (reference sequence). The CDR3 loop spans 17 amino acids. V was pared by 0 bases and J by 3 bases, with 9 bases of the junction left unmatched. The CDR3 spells CSARDPLAGVGTDTQYF. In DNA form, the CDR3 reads TGCAGTGCTAGAGATCCCCTAGCGGGAGTTGGTACAGATACGCAGTATTTT.

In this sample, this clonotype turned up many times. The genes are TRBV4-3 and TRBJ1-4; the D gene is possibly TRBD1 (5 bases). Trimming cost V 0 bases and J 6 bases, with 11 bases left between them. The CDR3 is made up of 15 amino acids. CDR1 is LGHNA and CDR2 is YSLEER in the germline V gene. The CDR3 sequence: CASSQDLAGHEKLFF. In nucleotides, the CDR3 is TGCGCCAGCAGCCAAGATTTGGCAGGGCATGAAAAACTGTTTTTT.

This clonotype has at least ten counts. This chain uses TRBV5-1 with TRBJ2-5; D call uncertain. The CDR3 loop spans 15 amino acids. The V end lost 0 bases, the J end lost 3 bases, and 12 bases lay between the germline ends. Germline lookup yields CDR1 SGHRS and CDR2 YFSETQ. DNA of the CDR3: TGCGCCAGCAGCTTGGCGGACCACTTTGAAGAGACCCAGTACTTC. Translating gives CASSLADHFEETQYF.

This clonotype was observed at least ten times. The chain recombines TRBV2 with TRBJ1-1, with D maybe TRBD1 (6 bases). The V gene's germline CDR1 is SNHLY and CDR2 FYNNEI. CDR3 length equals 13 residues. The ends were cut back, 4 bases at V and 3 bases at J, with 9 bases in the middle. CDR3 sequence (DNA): TGTGCCAGCAGTGGCGGGGGCCACACTGAAGCTTTCTTT. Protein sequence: CASSGGGHTEAFF.

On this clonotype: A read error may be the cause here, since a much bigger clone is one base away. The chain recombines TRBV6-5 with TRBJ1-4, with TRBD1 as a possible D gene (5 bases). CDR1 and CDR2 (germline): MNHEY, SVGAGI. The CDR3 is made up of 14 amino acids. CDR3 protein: CASTVFLGDEKLVF. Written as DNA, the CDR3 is TGTGCCAGCACGGTTTTTTTGGGGGATGAAAAACTGGTTTTT.

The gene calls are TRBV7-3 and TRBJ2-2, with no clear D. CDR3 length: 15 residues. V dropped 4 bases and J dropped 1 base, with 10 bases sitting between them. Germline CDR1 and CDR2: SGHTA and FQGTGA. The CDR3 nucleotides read TGTGCCAGCAGCTCGCCCCGCCAGAACACCGGGGAGCTGTTTTTT. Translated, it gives CASSSPRQNTGELFF.

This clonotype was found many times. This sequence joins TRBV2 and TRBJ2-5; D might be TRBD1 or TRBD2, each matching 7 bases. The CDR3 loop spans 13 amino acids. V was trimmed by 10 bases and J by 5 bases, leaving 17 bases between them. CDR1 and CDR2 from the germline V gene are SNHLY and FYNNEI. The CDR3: CATLLRGGETQYF. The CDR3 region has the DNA TGTGCCACTCTCCTCAGGGGGGGCGAGACCCAGTACTTC. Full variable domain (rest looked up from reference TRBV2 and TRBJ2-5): EPEVTQTPSHQVTQMGQEVILRCVPISNHLYFYWYRQILGQKVEFLVSFYNNEISEKSEIFDDQFSVERPDGSNFTLKIRSTKLEDSAMYFCATLLRGGETQYFGPGTRLLVL.

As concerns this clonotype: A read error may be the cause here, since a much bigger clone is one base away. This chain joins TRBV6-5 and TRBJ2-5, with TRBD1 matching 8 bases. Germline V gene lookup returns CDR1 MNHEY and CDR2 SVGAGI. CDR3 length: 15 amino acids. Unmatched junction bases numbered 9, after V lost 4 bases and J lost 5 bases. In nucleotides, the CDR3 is TGTGCCAGCAGTTCCGGACAGGGTACGGAGGAGACCCAGTACTTC. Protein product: CASSSGQGTEETQYF.

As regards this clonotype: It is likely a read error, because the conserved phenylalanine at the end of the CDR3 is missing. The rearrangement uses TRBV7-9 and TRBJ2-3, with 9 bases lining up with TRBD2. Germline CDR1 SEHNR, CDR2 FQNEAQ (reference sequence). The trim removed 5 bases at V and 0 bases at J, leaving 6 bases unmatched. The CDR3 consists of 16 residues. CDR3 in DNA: TGTGCCAGCAGCCCCCGACTAGCGGAAAGCACAGATACGCAGTATCTT. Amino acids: CASSPRLAESTDTQYL.

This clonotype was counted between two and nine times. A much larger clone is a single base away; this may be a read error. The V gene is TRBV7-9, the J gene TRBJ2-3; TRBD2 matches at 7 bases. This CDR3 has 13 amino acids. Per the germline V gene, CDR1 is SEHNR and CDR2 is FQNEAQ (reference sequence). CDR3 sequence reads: CAGSLAGEDTQYF. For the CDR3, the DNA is TGTGCCGGCAGCTTAGCGGGTGAAGATACGCAGTATTTT.

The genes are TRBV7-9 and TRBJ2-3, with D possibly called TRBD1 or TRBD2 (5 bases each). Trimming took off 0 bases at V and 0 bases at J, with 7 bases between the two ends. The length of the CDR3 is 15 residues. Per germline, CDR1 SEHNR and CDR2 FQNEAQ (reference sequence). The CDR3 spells CASSLAGESTDTQYF. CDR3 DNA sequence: TGTGCCAGCAGCTTAGCGGGGGAGAGCACAGATACGCAGTATTTT.

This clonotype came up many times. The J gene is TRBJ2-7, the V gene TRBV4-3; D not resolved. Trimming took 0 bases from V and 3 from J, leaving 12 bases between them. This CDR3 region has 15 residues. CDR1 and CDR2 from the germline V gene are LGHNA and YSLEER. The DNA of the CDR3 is TGCGCCAGCAGCCAAGATTCGGGTTCGATCTACGAGCAGTACTTC. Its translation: CASSQDSGSIYEQYF.

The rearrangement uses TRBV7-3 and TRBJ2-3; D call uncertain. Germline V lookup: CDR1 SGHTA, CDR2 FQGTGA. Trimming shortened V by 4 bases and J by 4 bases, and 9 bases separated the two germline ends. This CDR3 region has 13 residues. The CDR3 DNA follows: TGTGCCAGCAGCTCCCTAGTGTCAGATACGCAGTATTTT. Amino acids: CASSSLVSDTQYF.

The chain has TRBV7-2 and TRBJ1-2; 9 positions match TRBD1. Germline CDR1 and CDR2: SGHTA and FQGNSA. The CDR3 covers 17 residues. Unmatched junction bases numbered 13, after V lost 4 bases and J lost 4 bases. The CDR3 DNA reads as TGTGCCAGCAGCTCCCATATCTCGACAGGGGGGGGCTATGGCTACACCTTC. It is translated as CASSSHISTGGGYGYTF.